These 26 T cell receptor beta chains share one sample of origin, sequenced in a study of OX40 agonist ivuxolimab in advanced cancers. Data came from immunoSEQ multiplex PCR; TCRdb stores just in-frame clones and leaves some out. Of about 71,000 clones in the sample, roughly 86% were seen once. The sequences come from CD4+ or CD8+ T cells sorted from blood, collected in a trial of the OX40 agonist ivuxolimab. The receptors shown here come from an adult with an advanced solid tumor such as melanoma, head and neck, liver or kidney cancer.

J is TRBJ1-2 and V is TRBV7-2; 7 nucleotides match TRBD1. This CDR3 has 14 residues. From germline, CDR1 is SGHTA and CDR2 FQGNSA. Trimming took 2 bases from V and 3 from J; bases not matched to a gene: 3. In DNA, the CDR3 is TGTGCCAGCAGCTTAATAGGGGGCTACTATGGCTACACCTTC. Translating gives CASSLIGGYYGYTF.

The rearrangement links TRBV19 to TRBJ1-5; no clear D gene. This CDR3 is 13 amino acids long. Germline V lookup: CDR1 LNHDA, CDR2 SQIVND (reference sequence). Trimming left V 6 bases short and J 5 bases short, with 11 bases between. The CDR3 region is CASSPAPYQPQHF. CDR3 coding DNA: TGTGCCAGTAGCCCTGCTCCTTATCAGCCCCAGCATTTT.

This chain uses TRBV10-1 with TRBJ2-1, with D perhaps TRBD1 or TRBD2 (6 bases each). Germline CDR1 reads WNHNN; CDR2 reads SYGVQD (reference sequence). V lost 2 bases, J lost 9 bases, and 14 bases lay in between. There are 14 residues in the CDR3. CDR3 bases: TGCGCCAGCAGTGAGGGACAGCGGGCCGGTGAGCAGTTCTTC. This codes for CASSEGQRAGEQFF.

This clone showed up just a few times. The chain links TRBV6-4 to TRBJ2-3, with D perhaps being TRBD1 or TRBD2 (5 bases each). Germline CDR1 reads MRHNA; CDR2 reads SNTAGT. The CDR3 spans 14 residues. Deletions cut 6 bases from V and 3 bases from J, with 13 bases between. The CDR3: CASSPEGMTDTQYF. Written as DNA, the CDR3 is TGTGCCAGCAGCCCTGAGGGGATGACAGATACGCAGTATTTT.

The genes are TRBV5-1 and TRBJ2-5; D not certain. From germline, CDR1 is SGHRS and CDR2 YFSETQ. V was shortened by 4 bases and J by 7 bases, with 8 bases between the two germline ends. CDR3 size: 11 residues. CDR3 amino acids: CASSLDGTQYF. CDR3 DNA: TGCGCCAGCAGCCTGGATGGGACCCAGTACTTC. Using reference TRBV5-1 and TRBJ2-5 for the parts outside the CDR3, the full variable domain is KAGVTQTPRYLIKTRGQQVTLSCSPISGHRSVSWYQQTPGQGLQFLFEYFSETQRNKGNFPGRFSGRQFSNSRSEMNVSTLELGDSALYLCASSLDGTQYFGPGTRLLVL.

The rearrangement links TRBV5-4 to TRBJ2-7; TRBD1 aligns across 7 bases. There are 14 residues in the CDR3. V lost 4 bases and J lost 3; bases outside the gene matches: 7. In germline, CDR1 is SGHNT, CDR2 YYREEE (reference sequence). The CDR3 DNA sequence: TGTGCCAGCAGCCGAGACAGGGCCGTCTACGAGCAGTACTTC. Translating it yields CASSRDRAVYEQYF.

CDR3 residues: CASSPGRSYNSPLHF. As DNA, the CDR3 is TGTGCCAGCAGCCCAGGCCGCTCCTATAATTCACCCCTCCACTTT. The chain is built from TRBV5-8 and TRBJ1-6; D gene uncertain. The CDR3 spans 15 residues. V lost 4 bases, J lost 0 bases, and 8 bases lay in between. Germline CDR1 SGHTS, CDR2 YDEGEE. The full variable domain, its missing parts supplied by reference TRBV5-8 and TRBJ1-6, is EAGVTQSPTHLIKTRGQQATLRCSPISGHTSVYWYQQALGLGLQFLLWYDEGEERNRGNFPPRFSGRQFPNYSSELNVNALELEDSALYLCASSPGRSYNSPLHFGNGTRLTVT.

The chain uses TRBV29-1 and TRBJ1-2, with no clear D. The CDR3 runs 12 residues. With 6 bases removed from V and 7 bases from J, the gap between germline ends came to 15 bases. Germline CDR1 is SQVTM and CDR2 is ANQGSEA. CDR3 DNA: TGCAGCGTCGGAGCTCGGACCTTTGGCTACACCTTC. Its protein product is CSVGARTFGYTF. Full variable domain (remainder filled in from reference TRBV29-1 and TRBJ1-2): SAVISQKPSRDICQRGTSLTIQCQVDSQVTMMFWYRQQPGQSLTLIATANQGSEATYESGFVIDKFPISRPNLTFSTLTVSNMSPEDSSIYLCSVGARTFGYTFGSGTRLTVV.

The chain combines TRBV10-3 with TRBJ1-1; no clear D gene. CDR3 size: 13 residues. V lost 6 bases to trimming and J lost 1 base, with 9 bases between them. Germline V gives CDR1 ENHRY, CDR2 SYGVKD. CDR3 residues: CAIRLKSNTEAFF. Written as DNA, the CDR3 is TGTGCCATCAGATTAAAGTCGAACACTGAAGCTTTCTTT.

This clone was detected only a few times. The DNA of the CDR3 is TGCGCCAGCAGCCAGTGGACAGGGGCCTACGAGCAGTACTTC. This codes for CASSQWTGAYEQYF. The chain employs TRBV4-3 and TRBJ2-7, with TRBD1 identical over 9 bases. The CDR3 has 14 amino acids. Germline loops: CDR1 LGHNA, CDR2 YSLEER. V lost 3 bases to trimming and J lost 2 bases; unmatched junction nucleotides: 2.

This chain uses TRBV2 with TRBJ2-5; D uncertain. The CDR3 runs 13 residues. The germline V gene encodes CDR1 SNHLY and CDR2 FYNNEI. V gave up 7 bases and J gave up 4 bases, with 13 bases separating them. The CDR3 DNA reads TGTGCCAGCACCCAAATGGGTGGAGAGACCCAGTACTTC. This encodes CASTQMGGETQYF.

The chain links TRBV5-1 to TRBJ2-5, with D hard to call. This CDR3 is 14 amino acids long. The ends were cut back, 4 bases at V and 1 base at J, with 11 bases in the middle. CDR1 and CDR2 (germline): SGHRS, YFSETQ. The DNA of the CDR3 is TGCGCCAGCAGCCCCGGGTCTATCCAAGAGACCCAGTACTTC. Its translation is CASSPGSIQETQYF.

This chain links TRBV6-5 with TRBJ2-1; possibly TRBD1 or TRBD2 for D (5 bases each). V lost 3 bases, J lost 9 bases, and 9 bases lay in between. Per germline, CDR1 MNHEY and CDR2 SVGAGI. The CDR3 has 12 amino acids. The CDR3 protein is CASSYSRGEQFF. CDR3 DNA: TGTGCCAGCAGTTATTCGAGGGGTGAGCAGTTCTTC.

This chain joins TRBV2 and TRBJ2-1; the D is unclear. The germline V gene encodes CDR1 SNHLY and CDR2 FYNNEI. The germline V and J ends were trimmed by 6 bases and 0 bases, with 12 bases remaining between them. CDR3 length: 15 residues. In nucleotides, the CDR3 is TGTGCCAGCAGGATTATTCTTAGCTCCTACAATGAGCAGTTCTTC. This gives the protein CASRIILSSYNEQFF.

This chain uses TRBV5-1 with TRBJ1-1; 9 positions match TRBD1. Germline CDR1 reads SGHRS; CDR2 reads YFSETQ. This CDR3 contains 16 residues. The J segment lost 4 bases and the V segment lost 4 bases, leaving 11 bases of the junction unmatched. Written as DNA, the CDR3 is TGCGCCAGCAGCCCAGGGACAGGGAGGGGAAGCACTGAAGCTTTCTTT. This codes for CASSPGTGRGSTEAFF.

Comments on this clone: This sample includes further DNA sequences coding for the same CDR3. J is TRBJ2-1 and V is TRBV28, with D perhaps TRBD1 (7 bases). This CDR3 contains 15 residues. V lost 6 bases and J lost 0, with 12 bases in between. Germline assignment: CDR1 MDHEN and CDR2 SYDVKM. Here the CDR3 DNA reads TGTGCCAGCAGACCAGGGGGGAGCTCCTACAATGAGCAGTTCTTC. Its protein is CASRPGGSSYNEQFF.

The chain joins TRBV4-3 to TRBJ2-3; 12 bases fit TRBD2. CDR3 length: 16 amino acids. Per germline, CDR1 LGHNA and CDR2 YSLEER. With 4 bases clipped from V and 2 bases from J, the junction kept 4 bases outside the gene matches. The CDR3 sequence: CASSPWTSGATDTQYF. The CDR3 nucleotides read TGCGCCAGCAGCCCTTGGACTAGCGGGGCCACAGATACGCAGTATTTT.

In its sample, this clone was seen a few times. The chain joins TRBV9 to TRBJ2-3; D is unresolved. The CDR3 spans 15 residues. Trimming pared 4 bases from V and 1 base from J, leaving 13 bases between. The germline V gene has CDR1 SGDLS and CDR2 YYNGEE. The CDR3 nucleotides are TGTGCCAGCAGCCCCCCATCCTCCGGCACAGATACGCAGTATTTT. The encoded protein is CASSPPSSGTDTQYF.

The chain is built from TRBV4-3 and TRBJ2-1, with 9 nucleotides matching TRBD2. The ends lost 2 bases at V and 7 bases at J; junction bases unmatched: 12. Germline values: CDR1 LGHNA, CDR2 YSLEER. This CDR3 spans 17 amino acids. CDR3 loop: CASSQIGAAGGQNEQFF. DNA for the CDR3: TGCGCCAGCAGCCAAATTGGGGCTGCGGGGGGGCAGAATGAGCAGTTCTTC.

This rearrangement joins TRBV7-2 to TRBJ1-1; the D gene is possibly TRBD1 (5 bases). Trimming pared 6 bases from V and 5 bases from J, leaving 13 bases between. Germline CDR1 reads SGHTA; CDR2 reads FQGNSA. The CDR3 contains 13 residues. The CDR3 DNA follows: TGTGCCAGCAGGGTCCCACAGGCGACTGAAGCTTTCTTT. Encoded protein: CASRVPQATEAFF. The full variable domain, with the rest looked up from reference TRBV7-2 and TRBJ1-1, is GAGVSQSPSNKVTEKGKDVELRCDPISGHTALYWYRQSLGQGLEFLIYFQGNSAPDKSGLPSDRFSAERTGGSVSTLTIQRTQQEDSAVYLCASRVPQATEAFFGQGTRLTVV.

This clone was seen a few times. The chain uses TRBV18 and TRBJ1-1, with 7 bases identical to TRBD1. Germline V gene sequence: CDR1 KGHSH, CDR2 LQKENI. Unmatched junction bases numbered 2, after V lost 3 bases and J lost 1 base. The CDR3 sequence is 14 residues long. The CDR3 DNA reads as TGTGCCAGCTCACCTTCAGGGGGGAACACTGAAGCTTTCTTT. It specifies CASSPSGGNTEAFF.

V gene TRBV11-1 combines with J gene TRBJ2-7; TRBD2 agrees at 10 bases. J lost 9 bases, V lost 1 base, and 3 bases had no gene match. Germline CDR1 is SGHAT and CDR2 is FQDESV (reference sequence). The length of the CDR3 is 13 residues. This chain's CDR3 is CASSLVASGGQYF. For the CDR3, the DNA is TGTGCCAGCAGCTTAGTGGCTAGCGGGGGGCAGTACTTC.

The chain has TRBV21-1 and TRBJ2-5; TRBD1, the D gene given by the table, was not confirmed from the DNA. TRBV21-1 is marked as a pseudogene. The CDR3 has 12 residues. The CDR3 loop is CASDRAQETQYF. For the CDR3, the DNA is TGTGCCAGCGACAGGGCGCAAGAGACCCAGTACTTC.

This chain connects TRBV11-2 to TRBJ2-5, with TRBD2 matching 11 bases. Germline CDR1 reads SGHAT; CDR2 reads FQNNGV. The V gene end was trimmed by 0 bases and the J gene end by 1 base; junction bases not matched to a gene: 4. CDR3 length: 17 residues. CDR3 residues: CASSLDLLAGGQETQYF. CDR3 DNA: TGTGCCAGCAGCTTAGATCTGCTAGCGGGGGGCCAAGAGACCCAGTACTTC.

V usage is TRBV18 and J usage is TRBJ1-4; TRBD1 is a possible D gene (5 bases). CDR1 KGHSH and CDR2 LQKENI come from the germline V gene. CDR3 length: 15 amino acids. V lost 2 bases and J lost 11, with 18 bases in between. The CDR3 DNA reads TGTGCCAGCTCACCAAGAGGGGATGGGACCGTGAAACTGTTTTTT. It is translated as CASSPRGDGTVKLFF.

The chain links TRBV2 to TRBJ2-1, with TRBD1 matching 7 bases. V lost 0 bases, J lost 9 bases, and 8 bases stayed unmatched. The germline V gene has CDR1 SNHLY and CDR2 FYNNEI. The CDR3 runs to 15 residues. For the CDR3, the DNA is TGTGCCAGCAGTGAAGCGGCAGGGGGAATAGGTGAGCAGTTCTTC. This codes for CASSEAAGGIGEQFF.